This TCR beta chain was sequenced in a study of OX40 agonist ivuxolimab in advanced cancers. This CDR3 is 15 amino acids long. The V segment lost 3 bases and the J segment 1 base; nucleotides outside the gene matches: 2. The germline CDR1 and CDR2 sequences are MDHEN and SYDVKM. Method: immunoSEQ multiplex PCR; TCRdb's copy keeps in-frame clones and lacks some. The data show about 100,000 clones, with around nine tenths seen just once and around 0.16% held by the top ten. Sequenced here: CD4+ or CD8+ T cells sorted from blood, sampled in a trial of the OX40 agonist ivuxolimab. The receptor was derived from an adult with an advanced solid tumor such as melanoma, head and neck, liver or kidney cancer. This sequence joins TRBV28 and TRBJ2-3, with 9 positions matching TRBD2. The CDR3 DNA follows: TGTGCCAGCAGTTTCTTAGCGGGGGGCACAGATACGCAGTATTTT. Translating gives CASSFLAGGTDTQYF. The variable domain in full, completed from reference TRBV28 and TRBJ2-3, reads DVKVTQSSRYLVKRTGEKVFLECVQDMDHENMFWYRQDPGLGLRLIYFSYDVKMKEKGDIPEGYSVSREKKERFSLILESASTNQTSMYLCASSFLAGGTDTQYFGPGTRLTVL.